This T cell receptor (beta chain) derives from a study of blood T cells in healthy people across ages. Through a sample-barcoded 5' primer and a J-beta primer mix, a second PCR was run for roughly 6 to 12 cycles. Via MiXCR, TCRdb re-called the 5' RACE reads, giving one row per CDR3 protein. The data show roughly 700,000 distinct CDR3 sequences, around 48% seen once. This clonotype was sampled from a woman aged 55-69 years in good health. The sequencing sample was made of blood.

Here the CDR3 reads CASSRVSGGTTEAFF. CDR3 nucleotide sequence: TGTGCCAGCAGCCGGGTTAGTGGGGGGACAACTGAAGCTTTCTTT. The J gene is TRBJ1-1, the V gene TRBV4-2; possibly TRBD1 for D (6 bases). This CDR3 is 15 amino acids long. With 4 bases removed from V and 5 bases from J, the gap between germline ends came to 17 bases. Germline V gene sequence: CDR1 LGHNA, CDR2 YNFKEQ.